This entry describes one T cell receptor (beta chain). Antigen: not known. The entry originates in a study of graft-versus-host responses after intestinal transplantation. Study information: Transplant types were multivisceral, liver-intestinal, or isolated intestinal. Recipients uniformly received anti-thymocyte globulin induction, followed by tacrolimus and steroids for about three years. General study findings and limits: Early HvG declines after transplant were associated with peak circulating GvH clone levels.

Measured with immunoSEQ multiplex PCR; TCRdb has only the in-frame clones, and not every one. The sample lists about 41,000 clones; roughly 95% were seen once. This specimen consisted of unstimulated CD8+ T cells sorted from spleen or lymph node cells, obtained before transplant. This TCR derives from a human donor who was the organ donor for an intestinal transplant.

CDR3 coding DNA: TGTGCCAGCAGCTGGACAGGTGATACTGGAAACACCATATATTTT. Protein product: CASSWTGDTGNTIYF. The genes are TRBV5-6 and TRBJ1-3; 7 nucleotides match TRBD1. The CDR3 sequence is 15 residues long. Per the germline V gene, CDR1 is SGHDT and CDR2 is YYEEEE. J gave up 2 bases and V 3 bases, and 5 bases lay outside the gene matches.